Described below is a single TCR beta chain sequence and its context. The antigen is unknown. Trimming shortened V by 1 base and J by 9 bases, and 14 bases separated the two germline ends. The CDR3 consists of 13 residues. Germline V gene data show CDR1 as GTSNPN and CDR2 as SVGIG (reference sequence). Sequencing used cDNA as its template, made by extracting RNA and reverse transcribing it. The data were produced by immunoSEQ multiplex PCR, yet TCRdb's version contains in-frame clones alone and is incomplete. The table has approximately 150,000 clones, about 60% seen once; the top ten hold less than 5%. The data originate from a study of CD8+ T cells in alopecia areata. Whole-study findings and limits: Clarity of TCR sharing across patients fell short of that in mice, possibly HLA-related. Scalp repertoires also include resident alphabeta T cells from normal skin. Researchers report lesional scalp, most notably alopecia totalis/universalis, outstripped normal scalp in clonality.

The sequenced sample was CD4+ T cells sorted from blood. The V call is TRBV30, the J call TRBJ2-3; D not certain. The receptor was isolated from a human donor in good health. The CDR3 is CAWSASSRATQYF. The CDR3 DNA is TGTGCCTGGAGTGCCTCTAGTCGGGCCACGCAGTATTTT.